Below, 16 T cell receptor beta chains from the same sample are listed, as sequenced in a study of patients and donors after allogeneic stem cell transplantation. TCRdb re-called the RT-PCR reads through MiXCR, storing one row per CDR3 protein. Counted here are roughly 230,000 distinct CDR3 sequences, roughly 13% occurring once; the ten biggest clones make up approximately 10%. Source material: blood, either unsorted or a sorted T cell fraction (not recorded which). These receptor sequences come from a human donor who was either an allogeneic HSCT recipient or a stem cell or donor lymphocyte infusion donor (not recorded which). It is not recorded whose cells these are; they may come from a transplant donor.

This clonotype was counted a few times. CDR3 in amino acids: CASSGKDRSYEQYF. As DNA, the CDR3 is TGTGCCAGCAGTGGGAAGGACCGATCCTACGAGCAGTACTTC. The rearrangement uses TRBV25-1 and TRBJ2-7, with D hard to call. Between the trimmed V and J ends, which lost 4 bases and 1 base, there was a span of 11 bases. CDR1 MGHDK and CDR2 SYGVNS come from the germline V gene. This CDR3 region has 14 residues.

CDR3: CASSLGQGTNEKLFF. CDR3 coding DNA: TGTGCCAGCAGCCTCGGACAGGGGACTAATGAAAAACTGTTTTTT. This chain joins TRBV11-2 and TRBJ1-4; TRBD1 agrees at 9 bases. CDR1 and CDR2 from the germline V gene are SGHAT and FQNNGV. V dropped 5 bases and J dropped 2; count of bases not matched to a gene: 3. The CDR3 consists of 15 residues.

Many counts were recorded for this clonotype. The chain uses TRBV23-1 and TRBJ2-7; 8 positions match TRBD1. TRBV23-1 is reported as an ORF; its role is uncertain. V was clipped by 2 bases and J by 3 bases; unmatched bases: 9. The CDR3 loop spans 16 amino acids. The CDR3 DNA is TGCGCCAGCAGTCAAGGTGGGCAGGGGGCCGTCTACGAGCAGTACTTC. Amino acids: CASSQGGQGAVYEQYF.

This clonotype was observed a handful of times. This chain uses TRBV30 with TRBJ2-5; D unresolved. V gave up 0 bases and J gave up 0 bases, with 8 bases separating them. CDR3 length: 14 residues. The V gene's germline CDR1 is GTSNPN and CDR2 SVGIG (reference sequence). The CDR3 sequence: CAWSVGQHQETQYF. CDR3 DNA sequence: TGTGCCTGGAGTGTTGGGCAGCACCAAGAGACCCAGTACTTC.

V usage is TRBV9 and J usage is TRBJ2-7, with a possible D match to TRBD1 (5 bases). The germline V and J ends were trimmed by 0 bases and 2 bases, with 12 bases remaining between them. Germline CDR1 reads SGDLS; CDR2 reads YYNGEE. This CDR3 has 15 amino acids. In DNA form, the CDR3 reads TGTGCCAGCAGCGTAGACCTGGACACTACCTACGAGCAGTACTTC. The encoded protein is CASSVDLDTTYEQYF.

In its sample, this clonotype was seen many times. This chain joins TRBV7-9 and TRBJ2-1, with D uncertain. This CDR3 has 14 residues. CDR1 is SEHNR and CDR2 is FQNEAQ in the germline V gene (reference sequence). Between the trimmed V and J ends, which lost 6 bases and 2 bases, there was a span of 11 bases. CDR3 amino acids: CASRGPDPYNEQFF. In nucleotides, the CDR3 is TGTGCCAGCAGAGGGCCGGACCCCTACAATGAGCAGTTCTTC.

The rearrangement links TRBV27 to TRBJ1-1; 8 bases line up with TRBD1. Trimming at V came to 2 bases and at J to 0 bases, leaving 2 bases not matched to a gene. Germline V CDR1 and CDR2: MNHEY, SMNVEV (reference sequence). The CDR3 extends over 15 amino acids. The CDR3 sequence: CASSLQGAMNTEAFF. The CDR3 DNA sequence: TGTGCCAGCAGTTTACAGGGGGCTATGAACACTGAAGCTTTCTTT.

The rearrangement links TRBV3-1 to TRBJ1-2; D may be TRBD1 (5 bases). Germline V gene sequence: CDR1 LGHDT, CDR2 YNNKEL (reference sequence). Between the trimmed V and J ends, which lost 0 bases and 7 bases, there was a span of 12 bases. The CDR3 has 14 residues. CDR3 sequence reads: CASSQDEGLVGYTF. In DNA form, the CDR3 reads TGTGCCAGCAGCCAAGATGAGGGGTTGGTTGGCTACACCTTC.

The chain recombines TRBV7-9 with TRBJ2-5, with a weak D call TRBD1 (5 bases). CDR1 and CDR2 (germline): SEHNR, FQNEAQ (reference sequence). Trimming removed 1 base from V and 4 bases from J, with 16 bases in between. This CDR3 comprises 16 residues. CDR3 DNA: TGTGCCAGCAGCTTAGAGGGGCTGCGAGTAGTAGAGACCCAGTACTTC. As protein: CASSLEGLRVVETQYF.

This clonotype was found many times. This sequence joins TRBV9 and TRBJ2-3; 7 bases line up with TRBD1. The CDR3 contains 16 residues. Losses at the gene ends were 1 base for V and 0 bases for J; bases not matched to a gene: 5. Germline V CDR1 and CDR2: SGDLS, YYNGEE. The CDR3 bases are TGTGCCAGCAGCGTAACGACAGGGTATAGCACAGATACGCAGTATTTT. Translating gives CASSVTTGYSTDTQYF.

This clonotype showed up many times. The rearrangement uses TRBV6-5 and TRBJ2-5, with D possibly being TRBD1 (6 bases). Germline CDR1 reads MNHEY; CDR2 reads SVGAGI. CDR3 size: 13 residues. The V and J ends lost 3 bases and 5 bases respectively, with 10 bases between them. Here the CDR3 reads CASSYIGGETQYF. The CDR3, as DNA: TGTGCCAGCAGTTATATAGGGGGTGAGACCCAGTACTTC.

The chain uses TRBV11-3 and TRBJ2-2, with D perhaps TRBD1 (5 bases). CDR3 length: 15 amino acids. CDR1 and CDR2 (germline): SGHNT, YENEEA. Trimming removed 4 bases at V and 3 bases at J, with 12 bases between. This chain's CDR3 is CASSSRDRHTGELFF. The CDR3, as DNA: TGTGCCAGCAGCTCGAGAGACAGACACACCGGGGAGCTGTTTTTT.

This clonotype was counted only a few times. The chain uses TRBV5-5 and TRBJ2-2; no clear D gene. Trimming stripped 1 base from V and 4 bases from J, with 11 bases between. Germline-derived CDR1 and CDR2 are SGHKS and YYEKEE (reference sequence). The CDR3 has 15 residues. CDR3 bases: TGTGCCAGCAGCTTGAGGGCAGCGCGCACCGGGGAGCTGTTTTTT. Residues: CASSLRAARTGELFF.

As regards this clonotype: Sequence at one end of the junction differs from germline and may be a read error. CDR3 loop: CASSLDRYSNQPQHF. CDR3 bases: TGTGCCAGCAGTTTAGACAGATATAGCAATCAGCCCCAGCATTTT. The V gene is TRBV7-6, the J gene TRBJ1-5; D may be TRBD1 (5 bases). The CDR3 covers 15 residues. From germline, CDR1 is SGHVS and CDR2 FNYEAQ.

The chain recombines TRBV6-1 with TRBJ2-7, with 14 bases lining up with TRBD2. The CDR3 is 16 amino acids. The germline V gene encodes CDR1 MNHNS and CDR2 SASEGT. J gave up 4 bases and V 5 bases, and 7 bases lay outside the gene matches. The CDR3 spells CASSPTGTSGSYEQYF. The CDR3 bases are TGTGCCAGCAGTCCCACCGGGACTAGCGGGAGTTACGAGCAGTACTTC.

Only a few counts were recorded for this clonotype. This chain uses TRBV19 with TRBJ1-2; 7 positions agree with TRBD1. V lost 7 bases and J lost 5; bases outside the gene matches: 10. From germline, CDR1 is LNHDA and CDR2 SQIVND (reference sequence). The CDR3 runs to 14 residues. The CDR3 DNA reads TGTGCCAGTAAAACCCCAGGGGGACTTTATGGCTACACCTTC. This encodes CASKTPGGLYGYTF.